This TCR beta chain was documented in a study of blood T cell repertoires in COVID-19. Libraries were prepared by immunoSEQ multiplex PCR; TCRdb keeps only in-frame clonotypes and omits some of them. Altogether about 250,000 clones are present, more than 65% being singletons, with the ten largest covering less than 5.5%. Trimming took 1 base from V and 0 from J; bases not matched to a gene: 0. Germline CDR1 LNHDA, CDR2 SQIVND (reference sequence). The CDR3 spans 15 residues. The sample comprised peripheral blood. This chain connects TRBV19 to TRBJ2-3; 8 nucleotides line up with TRBD2. The receptor comes from a man aged 45 to 65 with active or convalescent COVID-19. The CDR3 sequence: CASSIAGGSTDTQYF. CDR3 in DNA: TGTGCCAGTAGTATAGCGGGGGGGAGCACAGATACGCAGTATTTT.